This T cell receptor beta chain comes out of a study of blood T cell repertoires in COVID-19. CDR1 is SQVTM, CDR2 ANQGSEA, per germline. The CDR3 sequence is 14 residues long. V was pared by 7 bases and J by 4 bases, with 19 bases between. As originally analysed: Estimation of nucleated cell counts was performed using reference gene primer amplification. The protocol was immunoSEQ multiplex PCR, while the TCRdb copy is restricted to in-frame clones and leaves out a portion. From that table come the V and J calls and clone size; the DNA was used to work out D and trimming. Here the sample spans 400,000 to 550,000 clones, nearly 90% being singletons.

Sequencing was done on a sample of PBMCs or T cells enriched from blood (not recorded which). The rearrangement uses TRBV29-1 and TRBJ1-2; TRBD1 might be the D (5 bases). This sequence originates from a woman aged 18 to 35 with acute COVID-19. CDR3 nucleotide sequence: TGCAGCGCTGCCCGGGACGCGGGGGGCTATGGCTACACCTTC. This translates into CSAARDAGGYGYTF.